One and the same sample provided the 26 T cell receptor beta chains below, sequenced in a study of blood T cell repertoires in COVID-19. Libraries were prepared by immunoSEQ multiplex PCR; TCRdb keeps only in-frame clonotypes and omits some of them. The sample holds 68,000 or so clones, approximately 90% seen once. Sequencing was carried out using peripheral blood. The source of these receptors is a man between 65 and 85 years old with active or convalescent COVID-19.

In the case of this clone: This sample also contains other DNA sequences that code for the same CDR3. V gene TRBV2 combines with J gene TRBJ2-1; 7 bases are shared with TRBD1. CDR3 size: 13 residues. Unmatched junction bases numbered 2, after V lost 6 bases and J lost 3 bases. Germline lookup yields CDR1 SNHLY and CDR2 FYNNEI. The chain's CDR3 is CASSRDSYNEQFF. DNA of the CDR3: TGTGCCAGCAGCCGGGACAGCTACAATGAGCAGTTCTTC. The full variable domain, completed using reference TRBV2 and TRBJ2-1, is EPEVTQTPSHQVTQMGQEVILRCVPISNHLYFYWYRQILGQKVEFLVSFYNNEISEKSEIFDDQFSVERPDGSNFTLKIRSTKLEDSAMYFCASSRDSYNEQFFGPGTRLTVL.

The count of this clone is one. The rearrangement joins TRBV30 to TRBJ1-4; 7 bases fit TRBD1. V dropped 2 bases and J dropped 4; count of bases not matched to a gene: 4. The CDR3 totals 14 residues. Germline CDR1 and CDR2: GTSNPN and SVGIG (reference sequence). In DNA form, the CDR3 reads TGTGCCTGGAGTTGGACAGGATTTAATGAAAAACTGTTTTTT. Its translation is CAWSWTGFNEKLFF.

The rearrangement links TRBV7-6 to TRBJ2-5; TRBD2 might be the D (5 bases). Germline CDR1 is SGHVS and CDR2 is FNYEAQ. CDR3 length: 15 residues. The V end lost 5 bases, the J end lost 2 bases, and 15 bases lay between the germline ends. CDR3 DNA: TGTGCCAGCAGCCCCCGACGCCGGGAACAAGAGACCCAGTACTTC. This gives the protein CASSPRRREQETQYF.

This chain connects TRBV5-1 to TRBJ2-3, with 7 positions matching TRBD1. The V segment lost 4 bases and the J segment 1 base; nucleotides outside the gene matches: 6. Germline V CDR1 and CDR2: SGHRS, YFSETQ. The CDR3 totals 15 residues. CDR3 nucleotide sequence: TGCGCCAGCAGCAAGGACAGGTCCCGCACAGATACGCAGTATTTT. Its translation is CASSKDRSRTDTQYF.

This clone has more than one count but fewer than ten. The chain links TRBV30 to TRBJ1-6, with D perhaps TRBD1 (5 bases). CDR1 GTSNPN and CDR2 SVGIG come from the germline V gene (reference sequence). V was pared by 3 bases and J by 3 bases, with 9 bases between. The CDR3 totals 14 residues. Here the CDR3 DNA reads TGTGCCTGGAGAGCCGACAGCTATAATTCACCCCTCCACTTT. Amino acid sequence: CAWRADSYNSPLHF.

This chain links TRBV3-1 (or the pseudogene TRBV3-2) with TRBJ1-2; 8 bases agree with TRBD1. Per germline, CDR1 LGHDT and CDR2 YNNKEL (reference sequence). The CDR3 has 15 residues. The ends lost 2 bases at V and 7 bases at J; junction bases unmatched: 9. The CDR3 spells CASSQRGRTGPGYTF. Written as DNA, the CDR3 is TGTGCCAGCAGCCAAAGGGGCCGGACAGGGCCTGGCTACACCTTC.

The V call is TRBV27, the J call TRBJ1-1, with D maybe TRBD1 (6 bases). This CDR3 is 13 amino acids long. Germline CDR1 reads MNHEY; CDR2 reads SMNVEV (reference sequence). V was pared by 1 base and J by 6 bases, with 9 bases between. In DNA, the CDR3 is TGTGCCAGCAGTTTATACAGGGCGTCTGAAGCTTTCTTT. The encoded protein is CASSLYRASEAFF.

This clone is a singleton in its sample. V usage is TRBV5-4 and J usage is TRBJ2-5; 7 bases line up with TRBD2. Germline V gene lookup returns CDR1 SGHNT and CDR2 YYREEE (reference sequence). Trimming removed 4 bases from V and 7 bases from J; junction bases left unmatched: 7. The CDR3 has 13 amino acids. This CDR3 is CASSPLADRTQYF. The CDR3 bases are TGTGCCAGCAGCCCCCTAGCGGATCGGACCCAGTACTTC.

The chain combines TRBV19 with TRBJ2-7, with 10 positions matching TRBD1. V lost 5 bases and J lost 5; bases outside the gene matches: 6. The CDR3 loop spans 14 amino acids. From germline, CDR1 is LNHDA and CDR2 SQIVND (reference sequence). Here the CDR3 DNA reads TGTGCCAGTAGTCTTCCGGACAGGGGGGACGAGCAGTACTTC. Translation: CASSLPDRGDEQYF.

The V gene is TRBV18, the J gene TRBJ2-3; 12 bases fit TRBD2. V shed 3 bases, J shed 3 bases, and the junction held 4 bases outside the gene matches. CDR1 is KGHSH, CDR2 LQKENI, per germline. CDR3 size: 16 residues. CDR3 DNA sequence: TGTGCCAGCTCACCCTCTAGCGGGGGGGCGACAGATACGCAGTATTTT. It encodes CASSPSSGGATDTQYF.

The rearrangement links TRBV19 to TRBJ2-2; possible D gene TRBD2, 5 bases. The CDR3 has 15 residues. Germline V CDR1 and CDR2: LNHDA, SQIVND (reference sequence). The V end was cut by 3 bases, the J end by 3 bases, with 11 bases between. The DNA for the CDR3 is TGTGCCAGTAGTATCATTCGGGATCACACCGGGGAGCTGTTTTTT. This gives the protein CASSIIRDHTGELFF.

The CDR3 DNA reads as TGCGCCAGCAGCCTAAATACAGGGGTAGTAGAGACCCAGTACTTC. Its protein is CASSLNTGVVETQYF. V and J are TRBV5-1 and TRBJ2-5, with 7 nucleotides matching TRBD1. CDR1 SGHRS and CDR2 YFSETQ come from the germline V gene. Germline trimming cut 4 bases from V and 4 bases from J; bases unmatched to any gene: 10. CDR3 size: 15 residues.

The chain recombines TRBV28 with TRBJ2-1; maybe TRBD2 (6 bases). CDR1 is MDHEN, CDR2 SYDVKM, per germline. Trimming took 4 bases from V and 1 from J, leaving 14 bases between them. The length of the CDR3 is 16 residues. DNA of the CDR3: TGTGCCAGCAGTTCATTAGCGGCTATTTCCTACAATGAGCAGTTCTTC. It yields the protein CASSSLAAISYNEQFF.

The chain couples TRBV29-1 to TRBJ2-7; 11 positions match TRBD1. There are 14 residues in the CDR3. V lost 4 bases and J lost 3; bases outside the gene matches: 5. Germline CDR1 is SQVTM and CDR2 is ANQGSEA. The DNA of the CDR3 is TGCAGCGTTGCAAGCGGGACAGGGGGCTACGAGCAGTACTTC. Protein: CSVASGTGGYEQYF.

The genes are TRBV19 and TRBJ1-2; TRBD1 might be the D (6 bases). This CDR3 has 13 amino acids. Germline V CDR1 and CDR2: LNHDA, SQIVND (reference sequence). The V end was cut by 2 bases, the J end by 3 bases, with 7 bases between. CDR3 sequence: CASSIPGDYGYTF. The CDR3 DNA reads as TGTGCCAGTAGTATACCAGGGGACTATGGCTACACCTTC. Variable domain in full (rest from reference TRBV19 and TRBJ1-2): DGGITQSPKYLFRKEGQNVTLSCEQNLNHDAMYWYRQDPGQGLRLIYYSQIVNDFQKGDIAEGYSVSREKKESFPLTVTSAQKNPTAFYLCASSIPGDYGYTFGSGTRLTVV.

The chain links TRBV24-1 to TRBJ2-7; 8 nucleotides line up with TRBD1. The V segment lost 11 bases and the J segment 0 bases; nucleotides outside the gene matches: 14. The CDR3 is 16 residues long. From germline, CDR1 is KGHDR and CDR2 SFDVKD. The CDR3 here is CASPGTGLCRSYEQYF. Written as DNA, the CDR3 is TGTGCCAGCCCCGGGACAGGCCTATGTCGCTCCTACGAGCAGTACTTC.

This chain uses TRBV27 with TRBJ2-1, with D possibly matching TRBD1 (5 bases). The CDR3 covers 15 residues. With 1 base removed from V and 0 bases from J, the gap between germline ends came to 7 bases. The germline gives CDR1 MNHEY, CDR2 SMNVEV (reference sequence). CDR3 amino acids: CASSLYRLSYNEQFF. The CDR3 DNA reads as TGTGCCAGCAGTTTATACAGGCTCTCCTACAATGAGCAGTTCTTC.

DNA for the CDR3: TGTGCCAGCAGTGACTCCAAGGTAGCGGGGGGATACAATGAGCAGTTCTTC. This translates into CASSDSKVAGGYNEQFF. The chain joins TRBV6-4 to TRBJ2-1, with TRBD2 matching over 10 bases. The germline V gene encodes CDR1 MRHNA and CDR2 SNTAGT. The junction had 6 bases not matched to a gene; V was cut back by 0 bases and J by 4 bases. CDR3 length equals 17 residues.

This clone has just a few counts. The rearrangement uses TRBV24-1 and TRBJ2-7; D gene unclear. CDR1 and CDR2 from the germline V gene are KGHDR and SFDVKD. The CDR3 length is 14 residues. V dropped 8 bases and J dropped 3 bases, with 16 bases sitting between them. The chain's CDR3 is CATTSPTPSYEQYF. Here the CDR3 DNA reads TGTGCCACCACCTCTCCGACTCCCAGCTACGAGCAGTACTTC.

The genes are TRBV19 and TRBJ2-6; 7 bases align to TRBD1. CDR3 length equals 15 residues. V shed 6 bases, J shed 2 bases, and the junction held 4 bases outside the gene matches. The germline CDR1 and CDR2 sequences are LNHDA and SQIVND (reference sequence). The CDR3 bases are TGTGCCAGTAGAAAACAGGGGCCTGGGGCCAACGTCCTGACTTTC. As protein: CASRKQGPGANVLTF.

This chain joins TRBV6-5 and TRBJ2-5; TRBD1 is a possible D gene (6 bases). This CDR3 comprises 14 residues. Trimming left V 6 bases short and J 5 bases short, with 16 bases between. Germline V CDR1 and CDR2: MNHEY, SVGAGI. The CDR3 here is CASSTDRGQETQYF. CDR3 DNA sequence: TGTGCCAGCAGCACGGACAGAGGCCAGGAGACCCAGTACTTC.

This clone was counted a few times. The sample contains more than one DNA sequence encoding this CDR3. The genes are TRBV5-1 and TRBJ2-3; TRBD2 agrees at 7 bases. This CDR3 contains 13 residues. Germline V gene data show CDR1 as SGHRS and CDR2 as YFSETQ. The J segment lost 4 bases and the V segment lost 4 bases, leaving 3 bases of the junction unmatched. As DNA, the CDR3 is TGCGCCAGCAGCAGCGGGAATCCAGATACGCAGTATTTT. Its protein is CASSSGNPDTQYF.

V is TRBV5-1 and J is TRBJ2-3, with D maybe TRBD1 (6 bases). Trimming removed 3 bases from V and 5 bases from J, with 19 bases in between. This CDR3 comprises 16 residues. The germline V gene encodes CDR1 SGHRS and CDR2 YFSETQ. The CDR3 bases are TGCGCCAGCAGCTCCCAAGGGGGAATCGGTGGAGATACGCAGTATTTT. It codes for CASSSQGGIGGDTQYF.

The chain carries TRBV6-1 and TRBJ1-1; the D is unclear. The CDR3 contains 13 residues. Trimming pared 0 bases from V and 11 bases from J, leaving 13 bases between. Germline CDR1 is MNHNS and CDR2 is SASEGT. The CDR3 region has the DNA TGTGCCAGCAGTGAAGCGCGCATCTCCTTGGCTTTCTTT. It yields the protein CASSEARISLAFF.

The gene calls are TRBV28 and TRBJ2-1; tentatively, D is TRBD1 (5 bases). The CDR3 length is 14 residues. CDR1 and CDR2 (germline): MDHEN, SYDVKM. Trimming cost V 3 bases and J 6 bases, with 12 bases left between them. The CDR3 coding sequence is TGTGCCAGCAGTTTGGCCGGTAGGGGCAATGAGCAGTTCTTC. Its protein product is CASSLAGRGNEQFF.

The rearrangement joins TRBV15 to TRBJ1-1; D possibly corresponds to TRBD1 (6 bases). The V gene's germline CDR1 is LNHNV and CDR2 YYDKDF (reference sequence). Trimming took off 1 base at V and 0 bases at J, with 9 bases between the two ends. CDR3 length: 15 residues. The CDR3 loop reads CATSRVGTLNTEAFF. For the CDR3, the DNA is TGTGCCACCAGCAGAGTTGGGACACTGAACACTGAAGCTTTCTTT. The full variable domain, with the rest looked up from reference TRBV15 and TRBJ1-1, is DAMVIQNPRYQVTQFGKPVTLSCSQTLNHNVMYWYQQKSSQAPKLLFHYYDKDFNNEADTPDNFQSRRPNTSFCFLDIRSPGLGDTAMYLCATSRVGTLNTEAFFGQGTRLTVV.